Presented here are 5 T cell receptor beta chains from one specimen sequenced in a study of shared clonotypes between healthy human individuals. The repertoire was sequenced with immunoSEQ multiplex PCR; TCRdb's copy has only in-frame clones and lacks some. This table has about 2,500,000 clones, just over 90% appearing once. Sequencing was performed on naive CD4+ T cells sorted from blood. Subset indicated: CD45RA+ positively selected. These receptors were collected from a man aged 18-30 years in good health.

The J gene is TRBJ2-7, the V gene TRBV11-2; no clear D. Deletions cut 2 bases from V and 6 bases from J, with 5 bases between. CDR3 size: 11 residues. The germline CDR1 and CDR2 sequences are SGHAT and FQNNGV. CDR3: CASSLLAEQYF. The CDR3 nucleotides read TGTGCCAGCAGCTTACTTGCCGAGCAGTACTTC. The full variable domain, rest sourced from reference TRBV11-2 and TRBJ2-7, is EAGVAQSPRYKIIEKRQSVAFWCNPISGHATLYWYQQILGQGPKLLIQFQNNGVVDDSQLPKDRFSAERLKGVDSTLKIQPAKLEDSAVYLCASSLLAEQYFGPGTRLTVT.

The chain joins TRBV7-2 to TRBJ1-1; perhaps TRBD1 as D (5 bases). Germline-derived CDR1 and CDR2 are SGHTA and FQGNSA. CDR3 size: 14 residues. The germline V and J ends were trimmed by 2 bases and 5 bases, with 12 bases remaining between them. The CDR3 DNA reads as TGTGCCAGCAGCTTATTCCGAGGGGATACTGAAGCTTTCTTT. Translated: CASSLFRGDTEAFF.

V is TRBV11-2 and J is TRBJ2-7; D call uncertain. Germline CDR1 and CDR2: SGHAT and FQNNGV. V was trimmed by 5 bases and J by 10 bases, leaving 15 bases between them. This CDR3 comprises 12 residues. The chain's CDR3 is CASSPPGPSQYF. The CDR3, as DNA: TGTGCCAGCAGCCCCCCGGGCCCCAGCCAGTACTTC.

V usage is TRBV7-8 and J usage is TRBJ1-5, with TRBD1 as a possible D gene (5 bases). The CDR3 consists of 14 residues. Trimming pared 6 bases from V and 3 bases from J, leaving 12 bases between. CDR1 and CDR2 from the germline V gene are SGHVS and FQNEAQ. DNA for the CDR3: TGTGCCAGCAGTCTAGACAGAAACAATCAGCCCCAGCATTTT. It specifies CASSLDRNNQPQHF.

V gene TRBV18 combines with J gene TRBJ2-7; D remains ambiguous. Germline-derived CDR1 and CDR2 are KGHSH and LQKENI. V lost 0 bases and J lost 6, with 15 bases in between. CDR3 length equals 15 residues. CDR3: CASSPPGSTTGEQYF. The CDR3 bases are TGTGCCAGCTCACCACCGGGATCCACTACGGGCGAGCAGTACTTC.